The entry below describes one T cell receptor (beta chain). Which antigen it targets is not known. No much larger clone exists at a distance of one base, and base qualities are not known. Libraries were built with the immunoSEQ multiplex PCR assay. Each sample had 90,000 to 100,000 TCR templates assayed by the deep sequencing platform. Genomic DNA extracted from sorted T cells was used for TCRbeta CDR3 sequencing. The paper's data handling went like this. The R programming language was used for clonal analysis of the TCRbeta CDR3 data. Unstimulated samples were compared with post-reaction CFSE-low samples to define alloreactive CD4+ and CD8+ clones. By matching sequences to the repertoires of sorted unstimulated Treg and non-Treg cells, each alloreactive CD4+ clone was assigned a regulatory or non-regulatory origin. TCRdb mirrors the immuneACCESS table, restricted to in-frame sequences. Some clones are absent from its copies; in checked studies, under half trace to an unresolved V gene, and the reason for the others is unknown. Clonal size and the V and J genes are those of that table, whereas D and trimming came from the DNA. Present in this sample are some 87,000 clones, just under 90% of which were seen just once. The leading ten clones occupy approximately 15% of the sample.

The sample belongs to a study of siplizumab effects on memory and regulatory T cells (dated by TCRdb to the late 2010s). For the study in its entirety: The study looked at the effect of siplizumab, an anti-CD2 antibody, on alloreactive T-cell subsets in allogeneic mixed lymphocyte reactions made from human PBMCs. General conclusions and limits of the study: About 75-97% of proliferating CD4+ or CD8+ clones could not be given a naive or memory phenotype. Sequences below about 10^-5 frequency were poorly captured, so only a minor fraction of alloreactive clones could be mapped to unstimulated subsets. The cumulative frequency of alloreactive sequences traceable to unstimulated CD4+ memory T cells was significantly reduced by siplizumab. Whether proliferating Tregs from siplizumab cultures were suppressive was not functionally confirmed. Unstimulated naive T cells appeared to be more diverse than memory T cells, and naive cells seemed to make a substantial contribution to the alloresponse. Among mappable alloreactive CD4+ clones, the Treg-derived fraction averaged around 63% with siplizumab versus around 27% in control reactions.

The germline V gene provides CDR1 MNHNS and CDR2 SASEGT. Between the V and J ends, shortened by 6 bases and 0 bases respectively, the junction contains 6 bases. There are 13 amino acids in the CDR3, from cysteine to phenylalanine inclusive. Only the CDR3 part of the read is kept: 39 bases, read in frame from the first base. Sorted unstimulated T cells, along with proliferating T cells recovered from mixed lymphocyte reactions, underwent TCRbeta CDR3 sequencing. Fresh whole blood from approximately ten HLA-typed healthy donors was used to isolate PBMCs. The rearrangement combines TRBV6-1 with TRBJ1-5; there is no confident call for the D gene. Sequencing was carried out using CD4+ T cells sorted from blood. This clonotype was sampled from a human donor in good health. The nucleotide sequence is given as TGTGCCAGCAGGGATTATAGCAATCAGCCCCAGCATTTT. It translates as CASRDYSNQPQHF.